A selection of T cell receptor beta chains follows, all from one sample in a study of cytomegalovirus exposure and HLA in healthy donors. The table came from immunoSEQ multiplex PCR; TCRdb's copy has only in-frame clones and leaves some out. The data hold 200,000 or so clones, with around 85% observed a single time. Material: PBMCs. All receptors derive from a man aged 45-65 years in good health and CMV-seronegative. Each CDR3 is given with its conserved first and last residue. Each record gives: V gene, J gene, clone size, D gene, CDR3 length, CDR3 DNA, CDR3 protein. D genes are given only for firm matches. A clone size is listed for some rows: how often the clone was seen (once, few, many), or a class if it is expanded.

v_call: TRBV14; j_call: TRBJ2-1; clone_size: .; d_call: TRBD1; cdr3_length: 16; cdr3_nt: TGTGCCAGCAGCCAAGTAAGAGGACAGGGTAAGGCGAGGCAGTTCTTC; cdr3_aa: CASSQVRGQGKARQFF
v_call: TRBV4-1; j_call: TRBJ2-1; clone_size: .; d_call: .; cdr3_length: 13; cdr3_nt: TGCGCCAGCAGCCAAGGCTACTACAATGAGCAGTTCTTC; cdr3_aa: CASSQGYYNEQFF
v_call: TRBV10-3; j_call: TRBJ2-1; clone_size: once; d_call: .; cdr3_length: 15; cdr3_nt: TGTGCCATCAGGGGTACCCTCAGGTCGTCGGATGAGCAGTTCTTC; cdr3_aa: CAIRGTLRSSDEQFF
v_call: TRBV5-1; j_call: TRBJ2-1; clone_size: .; d_call: .; cdr3_length: 13; cdr3_nt: TGCGCCAGCAGCTTACTATTATACAATGAGCAGTTCTTC; cdr3_aa: CASSLLLYNEQFF
v_call: TRBV5-6; j_call: TRBJ2-5; clone_size: few; d_call: .; cdr3_length: 14; cdr3_nt: TGTGCCAGCAGCTTGGCGAAGCCGAAAGCGACCCAGTACTTC; cdr3_aa: CASSLAKPKATQYF
v_call: TRBV7-9; j_call: TRBJ2-3; clone_size: .; d_call: .; cdr3_length: 13; cdr3_nt: TGTGCCAGCAGCTTCCCCGCTGAGAATACGCAGTATTTT; cdr3_aa: CASSFPAENTQYF
v_call: TRBV7-3; j_call: TRBJ2-1; clone_size: .; d_call: TRBD1; cdr3_length: 13; cdr3_nt: TGTGCCAGCAGCCCACAGGGGGCTCATGAGCAGTTCTTC; cdr3_aa: CASSPQGAHEQFF
v_call: TRBV5-1; j_call: TRBJ1-4; clone_size: once; d_call: .; cdr3_length: 15; cdr3_nt: TGCGCCAGCAGCTTGGTTCAGGGGACGGGTGAAAAACTGTTTTTT; cdr3_aa: CASSLVQGTGEKLFF
v_call: TRBV5-5; j_call: TRBJ1-1; clone_size: .; d_call: .; cdr3_length: 15; cdr3_nt: TGTGCCAGCAGCCCAGGACAGACCTGGAGCCATGAAGCTTTCTTT; cdr3_aa: CASSPGQTWSHEAFF
v_call: TRBV19; j_call: TRBJ1-2; clone_size: .; d_call: .; cdr3_length: 13; cdr3_nt: TGTGCCAGTAGTATTTCCAGAAACCGCCTCTACACCTTC; cdr3_aa: CASSISRNRLYTF
v_call: TRBV9; j_call: TRBJ1-4; clone_size: .; d_call: TRBD1; cdr3_length: 16; cdr3_nt: TGTGCCAGCAGCTTCGGACAGGACCCATTTAATGAAAAACTGTTTTTT; cdr3_aa: CASSFGQDPFNEKLFF
v_call: TRBV5-5; j_call: TRBJ2-5; clone_size: few; d_call: .; cdr3_length: 12; cdr3_nt: TGTGCCAGCAGCCAAACGGGGGAGACCCAGTACTTC; cdr3_aa: CASSQTGETQYF
v_call: TRBV19; j_call: TRBJ1-1; clone_size: .; d_call: .; cdr3_length: 14; cdr3_nt: TGTGCCAGTAGTATAGCACGGAGGAACACTGAAGCTTTCTTT; cdr3_aa: CASSIARRNTEAFF
v_call: TRBV9; j_call: TRBJ1-4; clone_size: .; d_call: .; cdr3_length: 17; cdr3_nt: TGTGCCAGCAGCGTAACGGGGAGGGTTTATGCTAATGAAAAACTGTTTTTT; cdr3_aa: CASSVTGRVYANEKLFF
v_call: TRBV11-2; j_call: TRBJ1-1; clone_size: .; d_call: .; cdr3_length: 13; cdr3_nt: TGTGCCAGCAGCTTCCGGGGAAACACTGAAGCTTTCTTT; cdr3_aa: CASSFRGNTEAFF
v_call: TRBV7-9; j_call: TRBJ1-1; clone_size: .; d_call: .; cdr3_length: 12; cdr3_nt: TGTGCCAGCAGCCCCCGGACTTCCGAAGCTTTCTTT; cdr3_aa: CASSPRTSEAFF
v_call: TRBV7-7; j_call: TRBJ2-1; clone_size: once; d_call: TRBD2; cdr3_length: 15; cdr3_nt: TGTGCTAGCAGCTTGGGGACTAGCGGGGTTAATGAGCAGTTCTTC; cdr3_aa: CASSLGTSGVNEQFF
v_call: TRBV6-1; j_call: TRBJ1-1; clone_size: .; d_call: .; cdr3_length: 12; cdr3_nt: TGTGCCAGCTTCCTAAAGAACACTGAAGCTTTCTTT; cdr3_aa: CASFLKNTEAFF
v_call: TRBV6-1; j_call: TRBJ1-1; clone_size: .; d_call: .; cdr3_length: 13; cdr3_nt: TGTGTCAGCAGTAGCTCTGGTTACCCTGAAGCTTTCTTT; cdr3_aa: CVSSSSGYPEAFF
v_call: TRBV4-1; j_call: TRBJ2-3; clone_size: .; d_call: .; cdr3_length: 13; cdr3_nt: TGCGCCAGCAGCCTTCAGGGCACAGATACGCAGTATTTT; cdr3_aa: CASSLQGTDTQYF
v_call: TRBV7-2; j_call: TRBJ2-2; clone_size: .; d_call: .; cdr3_length: 14; cdr3_nt: TGTGCCAGCAGCCAAAGACTCGTATCCGGGGAGCTGTTTTTT; cdr3_aa: CASSQRLVSGELFF
v_call: TRBV7-9; j_call: TRBJ1-2; clone_size: .; d_call: .; cdr3_length: 14; cdr3_nt: TGTGCCAGCAGCCAGACTAGTTCTAACTATGGCTACACCTTC; cdr3_aa: CASSQTSSNYGYTF
v_call: TRBV7-2; j_call: TRBJ2-1; clone_size: .; d_call: .; cdr3_length: 12; cdr3_nt: TGTGCCAGCAGCCAATCCGGGACAAAGCAGTTCTTC; cdr3_aa: CASSQSGTKQFF
v_call: TRBV19; j_call: TRBJ2-5; clone_size: .; d_call: .; cdr3_length: 12; cdr3_nt: TGTGCCAGTAGTCGGGGGCAAGAGACCCAGTACTTC; cdr3_aa: CASSRGQETQYF
v_call: TRBV25-1; j_call: TRBJ1-1; clone_size: .; d_call: .; cdr3_length: 15; cdr3_nt: TGTGCCAGCAGTGAGCAGGGTGCGGGACTAACTGAAGCTTTCTTT; cdr3_aa: CASSEQGAGLTEAFF
v_call: TRBV4-1; j_call: TRBJ1-2; clone_size: once; d_call: .; cdr3_length: 13; cdr3_nt: TGCGCCAGCAGCCTAATTACGGGCTATGGCTACACCTTC; cdr3_aa: CASSLITGYGYTF
v_call: TRBV19; j_call: TRBJ2-5; clone_size: .; d_call: .; cdr3_length: 16; cdr3_nt: TGTGCCAGTAGTATGCGAACAGGTGGTTTTGGAGAGACCCAGTACTTC; cdr3_aa: CASSMRTGGFGETQYF
v_call: TRBV2; j_call: TRBJ2-7; clone_size: .; d_call: TRBD2; cdr3_length: 17; cdr3_nt: TGTGCCAGCTACGCTGGACTAGGAGGCGGGAGCTCCTACGAGCAGTACTTC; cdr3_aa: CASYAGLGGGSSYEQYF
v_call: TRBV11-2; j_call: TRBJ2-4; clone_size: .; d_call: .; cdr3_length: 14; cdr3_nt: TGTGCCAGCAGCTTATGGGCAGCCAAAAACATTCAGTACTTC; cdr3_aa: CASSLWAAKNIQYF
v_call: TRBV9; j_call: TRBJ1-5; clone_size: once; d_call: .; cdr3_length: 14; cdr3_nt: TGTGCCAGCAGCGTAGAGGGAGGAATAGGGCCCCAGCATTTT; cdr3_aa: CASSVEGGIGPQHF
v_call: TRBV2; j_call: TRBJ1-5; clone_size: .; d_call: .; cdr3_length: 15; cdr3_nt: TGTGCCAGCAAGTCAGGACAAGGGGAAATTCTACCCCAGCATTTT; cdr3_aa: CASKSGQGEILPQHF
v_call: TRBV27; j_call: TRBJ1-6; clone_size: .; d_call: .; cdr3_length: 14; cdr3_nt: TGTGCCAGCAGTTCATTCGGATCGGGGTCACCCCTCCACTTT; cdr3_aa: CASSSFGSGSPLHF
v_call: TRBV11-3; j_call: TRBJ1-2; clone_size: .; d_call: .; cdr3_length: 13; cdr3_nt: TGTGCCAGCAGCTATACGGGGGGAGTCGGCTACACCTTC; cdr3_aa: CASSYTGGVGYTF
v_call: TRBV7-9; j_call: TRBJ1-1; clone_size: .; d_call: .; cdr3_length: 14; cdr3_nt: TGTGCCAGCAGCCCCGGAGGGTCGAACACTGAAGCTTTCTTT; cdr3_aa: CASSPGGSNTEAFF
v_call: TRBV7-9; j_call: TRBJ1-1; clone_size: .; d_call: TRBD1; cdr3_length: 14; cdr3_nt: TGTGCCAGCAGCCGGGACAGGGGAAAATCTGAAGCTTTCTTT; cdr3_aa: CASSRDRGKSEAFF
v_call: TRBV27; j_call: TRBJ1-2; clone_size: .; d_call: .; cdr3_length: 13; cdr3_nt: TGTGCCAGCAAGGGGGTCTCTAACTATGGCTACACCTTC; cdr3_aa: CASKGVSNYGYTF
v_call: TRBV10-1; j_call: TRBJ2-1; clone_size: .; d_call: .; cdr3_length: 17; cdr3_nt: TGCGCCAGCCAAGGGGGACCGGGACCGCCGGTTTTCAATGAGCAGTTCTTC; cdr3_aa: CASQGGPGPPVFNEQFF
v_call: TRBV14; j_call: TRBJ1-1; clone_size: few; d_call: TRBD1; cdr3_length: 17; cdr3_nt: TGTGCCAGCAGCCTACGGGGGGACAGGGGTGTGAACACTGAAGCTTTCTTT; cdr3_aa: CASSLRGDRGVNTEAFF
v_call: TRBV4-1; j_call: TRBJ2-5; clone_size: once; d_call: TRBD1; cdr3_length: 12; cdr3_nt: TGCGCCACCGGACAGGGTGAAGAGACCCAGTACTTC; cdr3_aa: CATGQGEETQYF
v_call: TRBV5-4; j_call: TRBJ2-7; clone_size: .; d_call: TRBD1; cdr3_length: 14; cdr3_nt: TGTGCCAGCAGCCCGGGGACAGAAGTCTACGAGCAGTACTTC; cdr3_aa: CASSPGTEVYEQYF
v_call: TRBV7-9; j_call: TRBJ2-2; clone_size: few; d_call: .; cdr3_length: 14; cdr3_nt: TGTGCCAGGACTCAGCAGGGGGGAACCGGGGAGCTGTTTTTT; cdr3_aa: CARTQQGGTGELFF
v_call: TRBV5-1; j_call: TRBJ2-5; clone_size: .; d_call: TRBD2; cdr3_length: 14; cdr3_nt: TGCGCCAGCAGCGCCCCAGGGAGGGGCGAGACCCAGTACTTC; cdr3_aa: CASSAPGRGETQYF
v_call: TRBV18; j_call: TRBJ2-7; clone_size: .; d_call: .; cdr3_length: 16; cdr3_nt: TGTGCCAGCTCACCAGTCGACGGTACTAGCTCCTACGAGCAGTACTTC; cdr3_aa: CASSPVDGTSSYEQYF
v_call: TRBV7-2; j_call: TRBJ2-3; clone_size: .; d_call: .; cdr3_length: 16; cdr3_nt: TGTGCCAGTAGCGGCCTCCGCTCCAGTAGCACAGATACGCAGTATTTT; cdr3_aa: CASSGLRSSSTDTQYF